Listed here are 26 T cell receptor beta chains from one sample, sequenced in a study of human T cells and chemical hapten exposure. Treatment described: therapeutic diphenylcyclopropenone sensitization with weekly scalp DPC. The library tagged individual cDNA molecules with unique molecular identifiers. MiXCR was run by TCRdb on the reads, yielding one entry per CDR3 protein. This sample yields fewer than 5,000 distinct CDR3 sequences, of which roughly half are seen a single time; about 3.3% belongs to the top ten. The sequencing here drew on whole blood, taken before DPC sensitization or 2, 6, or about 24 weeks after (not recorded which). Receptor source: an adult with alopecia areata. Some clones in this sample may be carry-over from other donors' samples. This table probably holds off-target reads from a library built for another chain.

The V gene is TRBV6-5, the J gene TRBJ2-3; 10 nucleotides align to TRBD2. Trimming cost V 0 bases and J 3 bases; bases outside gene matches: 6. The CDR3 length is 17 residues. Germline lookup yields CDR1 MNHEY and CDR2 SVGAGI. The CDR3 DNA is TGTGCCAGCAGTTACTCGATGAGCGGGGGGGCAACAGATACGCAGTATTTT. Encoded protein: CASSYSMSGGATDTQYF.

The rearrangement uses TRBV3-1 and TRBJ2-7; 9 nucleotides align to TRBD1. The CDR3 is 14 residues long. Per germline, CDR1 LGHDT and CDR2 YNNKEL (reference sequence). J was trimmed by 5 bases and V by 9 bases; bases with no gene match: 11. CDR3 DNA: TGTGCCAGTCGGTCGGGACAGGGCGCCCACGAGCAGTACTTC. This sequence encodes CASRSGQGAHEQYF.

A few counts support this clonotype. The rearrangement joins TRBV21-1 to TRBJ2-1; the table assigns TRBD1, which was not confirmed against the DNA. TRBV21-1 is annotated as a pseudogene. The CDR3 is 14 amino acids. In DNA form, the CDR3 reads TGTGCCACCGATACCCGGGCACCCTACAATGAGCAGTTCTTC. Protein product: CATDTRAPYNEQFF.

The V gene is TRBV5-4, the J gene TRBJ2-2, with 7 bases identical to TRBD1. This CDR3 is 16 amino acids long. V shed 0 bases, J shed 7 bases, and the junction held 9 bases outside the gene matches. Germline V lookup: CDR1 SGHNT, CDR2 YYREEE (reference sequence). The CDR3 here is CASSLALTGVHGELFF. CDR3 DNA sequence: TGTGCCAGCAGCTTGGCCTTAACAGGGGTACACGGGGAGCTGTTTTTT.

The genes are TRBV12-3 or TRBV12-4 and TRBJ2-5; 8 bases fit TRBD1. The ends lost 7 bases at V and 5 bases at J; junction bases unmatched: 12. The CDR3 totals 15 residues. CDR3 sequence reads: CASTRTGSGSETQYF. The CDR3 coding sequence is TGTGCCAGCACCCGGACAGGGAGTGGCTCGGAGACCCAGTACTTC.

A few counts support this clonotype. V gene TRBV29-1 combines with J gene TRBJ2-7; D perhaps matches TRBD2 (6 bases). Trimming left V 4 bases short and J 6 bases short, with 13 bases between. CDR1 is SQVTM, CDR2 ANQGSEA, per germline. The CDR3 runs to 12 residues. CDR3 DNA sequence: TGCAGCGTTGTCCCGTCGGGGGTCGAGCAGTACTTC. Its translation is CSVVPSGVEQYF.

Only a few counts were recorded for this clonotype. The V gene is TRBV3-1, the J gene TRBJ2-4, with a possible D match to TRBD1 (5 bases). V gave up 0 bases and J gave up 15 bases, with 18 bases separating them. Looked up from germline, CDR1 is LGHDT and CDR2 is YNNKEL (reference sequence). CDR3 length: 14 residues. CDR3 in amino acids: CASSQDRGQPIRYF. In DNA form, the CDR3 reads TGTGCCAGCAGCCAAGATCGAGGACAACCCATAAGGTACTTC. The full variable domain, rest sourced from reference TRBV3-1 and TRBJ2-4, is DTAVSQTPKYLVTQMGNDKSIKCEQNLGHDTMYWYKQDSKKFLKIMFSYNNKELIINETVPNRFSPKSPDKAHLNLHINSLELGDSAVYFCASSQDRGQPIRYFGAGTRLSVL.

The rearrangement uses TRBV20-1 and TRBJ1-3; possibly TRBD1 for D (5 bases). Looked up from germline, CDR1 is DFQATT and CDR2 is SNEGSKA (reference sequence). V was cut by 2 bases and J by 0 bases, with 11 bases left in between. CDR3 length: 15 amino acids. The CDR3 coding sequence is TGCAGTGCTAGAAAGGCAGACAGCTCTGGAAACACCATATATTTT. Translated, it gives CSARKADSSGNTIYF.

J is TRBJ2-2 and V is TRBV5-1; D possibly corresponds to TRBD1 (6 bases). CDR1 and CDR2 (germline): SGHRS, YFSETQ. V was clipped by 0 bases and J by 0 bases, with 6 bases between them. CDR3 length: 15 amino acids. The CDR3: CASSLDRANTGELFF. CDR3 nucleotides: TGCGCCAGCAGCTTGGACAGGGCGAACACCGGGGAGCTGTTTTTT.

The sample holds one count of this clonotype. V usage is TRBV5-1 and J usage is TRBJ2-7; D is perhaps TRBD1 or TRBD2 (5 bases each). Germline assignment: CDR1 SGHRS and CDR2 YFSETQ. CDR3 length: 15 amino acids. The V gene lost 2 bases and the J gene lost 3 bases, with 15 bases spanning the gap. In DNA, the CDR3 is TGCGCCAGCAGCTTCTCACAGGAGGCGTACTACGAGCAGTACTTC. As protein: CASSFSQEAYYEQYF. The variable domain in full, with the rest retrieved from reference TRBV5-1 and TRBJ2-7, is KAGVTQTPRYLIKTRGQQVTLSCSPISGHRSVSWYQQTPGQGLQFLFEYFSETQRNKGNFPGRFSGRQFSNSRSEMNVSTLELGDSALYLCASSFSQEAYYEQYFGPGTRLTVT.

The V gene is TRBV7-2, the J gene TRBJ2-1, with 14 nucleotides matching TRBD2. This CDR3 comprises 17 residues. The J segment lost 6 bases and the V segment lost 6 bases, leaving 10 bases of the junction unmatched. Germline V gene lookup returns CDR1 SGHTA and CDR2 FQGNSA. The CDR3 reads CASRLPGLAGVTNEQFF. CDR3 DNA: TGTGCCAGCAGACTTCCGGGACTAGCGGGAGTGACCAATGAGCAGTTCTTC.

This clonotype was recorded a few times. The J gene is TRBJ2-7, the V gene TRBV20-1; perhaps TRBD1 as D (5 bases). Looked up from germline, CDR1 is DFQATT and CDR2 is SNEGSKA (reference sequence). The CDR3 sequence is 13 residues long. V gave up 1 base and J gave up 0 bases, with 7 bases separating them. CDR3 amino acids: CSARGRVSYEQYF. The CDR3 DNA reads TGCAGTGCTAGAGGCAGGGTCTCCTACGAGCAGTACTTC.

V and J are TRBV7-2 and TRBJ2-3, with a weak D call TRBD1 (6 bases). CDR1 SGHTA and CDR2 FQGNSA come from the germline V gene. With 5 bases removed from V and 0 bases from J, the gap between germline ends came to 12 bases. CDR3 length equals 15 residues. The CDR3 sequence is CASSPQGSSTDTQYF. The CDR3 nucleotides are TGTGCCAGCAGCCCACAGGGATCAAGCACAGATACGCAGTATTTT.

A few counts support this clonotype. The chain has TRBV7-3 and TRBJ2-3; 10 bases are shared with TRBD2. This CDR3 region has 14 residues. In germline, CDR1 is SGHTA, CDR2 FQGTGA. Trimming cost V 5 bases and J 4 bases; bases outside gene matches: 3. The CDR3 here is CASSASGGADTQYF. In nucleotides, the CDR3 is TGTGCCAGCAGCGCGAGCGGGGGGGCAGATACGCAGTATTTT.

V usage is TRBV5-1 and J usage is TRBJ2-2; maybe TRBD1 (6 bases). The CDR3 is 17 residues long. Germline V gene sequence: CDR1 SGHRS, CDR2 YFSETQ. V gave up 1 base and J gave up 5 bases, with 18 bases separating them. The CDR3 coding sequence is TGCGCCAGCAGCTTGCAGGGGATGGCGTTTGTGACCGGGGAGCTGTTTTTT. The encoded protein is CASSLQGMAFVTGELFF.

The V call is TRBV19, the J call TRBJ2-3; no firm D call. The CDR3 has 14 amino acids. Germline lookup yields CDR1 LNHDA and CDR2 SQIVND (reference sequence). V was pared by 6 bases and J by 4 bases, with 14 bases between. The chain's CDR3 is CASRPPGVADTQYF. The CDR3 region has the DNA TGTGCCAGTAGGCCCCCGGGCGTCGCAGATACGCAGTATTTT.

The V and J genes are TRBV4-2 and TRBJ2-3; D unresolved. Germline V gene lookup returns CDR1 LGHNA and CDR2 YNFKEQ. Trimming shortened V by 1 base and J by 4 bases, and 12 bases separated the two germline ends. This CDR3 has 15 residues. CDR3 region: CASSQVDLVSDTQYF. CDR3 DNA: TGTGCCAGCAGCCAAGTCGACCTAGTGTCAGATACGCAGTATTTT.

The chain has TRBV27 and TRBJ2-7; the D gene is possibly TRBD2 (5 bases). Germline V gene sequence: CDR1 MNHEY, CDR2 SMNVEV (reference sequence). Trimming stripped 3 bases from V and 0 bases from J, with 9 bases between. The CDR3 totals 14 residues. The CDR3 nucleotides are TGTGCCAGCAGTTTGAAAGCGGACTCCTACGAGCAGTACTTC. Its translation is CASSLKADSYEQYF.

CDR3 in DNA: TGCAGCGTTGAACAGACTTACAGGGGCAATGAGCAGTTCTTC. Translating it yields CSVEQTYRGNEQFF. J is TRBJ2-1 and V is TRBV29-1, with 7 bases matching TRBD1. The germline V gene encodes CDR1 SQVTM and CDR2 ANQGSEA. Trimming at V came to 2 bases and at J to 6 bases, leaving 7 bases not matched to a gene. This CDR3 region has 14 residues.

For the CDR3, the DNA is TGTGCCAGCAGCTTAGGACTAGCGGGGACCACAGATACGCAGTATTTT. Translation: CASSLGLAGTTDTQYF. The chain has TRBV7-6 and TRBJ2-3, with TRBD2 matching over 11 bases. Trimming took 1 base from V and 2 from J; bases not matched to a gene: 2. In germline, CDR1 is SGHVS, CDR2 FNYEAQ. The CDR3 runs to 16 residues.

Here the CDR3 reads CASSLSDTQYF. The CDR3 nucleotides read TGTGCCAGCAGCCTATCAGATACGCAGTATTTT. The chain combines TRBV28 with TRBJ2-3, with D uncertain. Trimming removed 6 bases from V and 4 bases from J, with 5 bases in between. Germline CDR1 and CDR2: MDHEN and SYDVKM. CDR3 length: 11 amino acids.

This clonotype was detected only a few times. The chain combines TRBV6-2 or TRBV6-3 with TRBJ2-1; D unresolved. CDR1 is MNHEY, CDR2 SVGEGT, per germline. This CDR3 contains 14 residues. Trimming pared 3 bases from V and 1 base from J, leaving 7 bases between. CDR3 DNA: TGTGCCAGCAGTTATGATTTTTCCTACAATGAGCAGTTCTTC. Translating it yields CASSYDFSYNEQFF.

The chain combines TRBV3-1 with TRBJ2-2; D is ambiguous. The CDR3 consists of 12 residues. Per the germline V gene, CDR1 is LGHDT and CDR2 is YNNKEL (reference sequence). Trimming stripped 1 base from V and 13 bases from J, with 10 bases between. The CDR3 loop is CASSQGTPRLFF. The CDR3 region has the DNA TGTGCCAGCAGCCAAGGGACCCCGAGGCTGTTTTTT.

This chain's CDR3 is CASYYNNVVEGGREKDTQYF. The CDR3 region has the DNA TGTGCCAGCTACTACAACAACGTCGTTGAGGGAGGGCGTGAGAAAGATACGCAGTATTTT. J is TRBJ2-3 and V is TRBV6-2 or TRBV6-3; TRBD2 agrees at 7 bases. CDR1 is MNHEY, CDR2 SVGEGT, per germline. V lost 8 bases to trimming and J lost 5 bases; unmatched junction nucleotides: 28. The length of the CDR3 is 20 residues.

This chain uses TRBV6-6 with TRBJ2-1, with D perhaps TRBD1 (6 bases). Germline loops: CDR1 MNHNY, CDR2 SVGAGI (reference sequence). The CDR3 contains 14 residues. Trimming shortened V by 8 bases and J by 5 bases, and 16 bases separated the two germline ends. For the CDR3, the DNA is TGTGCCAGCTCCCTCTTCGGACAGAACAATGAGCAGTTCTTC. Encoded protein: CASSLFGQNNEQFF.

V usage is TRBV18 and J usage is TRBJ2-7, with 8 bases lining up with TRBD1. Unmatched junction bases numbered 8, after V lost 3 bases and J lost 4 bases. Germline V CDR1 and CDR2: KGHSH, LQKENI. The CDR3 length is 15 residues. The CDR3 reads CASSPQQGVAYEQYF. The CDR3, as DNA: TGTGCCAGCTCACCGCAACAGGGGGTTGCGTACGAGCAGTACTTC.